This T cell receptor (beta chain) stems from a study of Ad26.COV2.S vaccination and SARS-CoV-2 variants. Sequencing was performed with immunoSEQ multiplex PCR; in TCRdb, only in-frame clones are kept and a portion is missing. The table lists a few hundred thousand clones, roughly 85% of them singletons. The study's findings and limits: Total T cell responses may have been underestimated by the TCR breadth and depth analyses.

The CDR3 totals 14 residues. CDR1 and CDR2 (germline): MNHEY, SVGEGT. The V and J ends lost 3 bases and 0 bases respectively, with 9 bases between them. To note about this clone: Its cognate antigen is unknown.

Treatment defined: 19 received Ad26.COV2.S at low or high dose, single or two shots; five or six received placebo; per-sample allocation not given. The study sampled participants on day 63 after the first vaccine or placebo injection. Recruitment in Boston yielded a donor of adult age, 18-55 years. Vaccine was an Ad26 vector expressing Wuhan-strain SARS-CoV-2 spike. This TCR was sampled from a person between 18 and 59 years old who received the Ad26.COV2.S COVID-19 vaccine or a placebo. The specimen was peripheral blood, collected in a trial of Ad26.COV2.S vaccine versus placebo. The chain carries TRBV6-2 or TRBV6-3 and TRBJ2-7; the D gene could be TRBD1 or TRBD2 (5 bases each). The CDR3 reads CASSYLGTSYEQYF. Written as DNA, the CDR3 is TGTGCCAGCAGTTATTTGGGGACCTCCTACGAGCAGTACTTC.